Each of the 6 T cell receptor beta chains below was sequenced from the same sample in a study of blood T cell repertoires in COVID-19. This table comes from immunoSEQ multiplex PCR, and its TCRdb copy is limited to in-frame clones, with some not included. This table has 31,000 or so clones, around 85% appearing once. The sequencing sample was made of peripheral blood. These receptors all stem from a human donor in a cohort sampled during active COVID-19.

The chain is built from TRBV4-1 and TRBJ2-7; 10 bases agree with TRBD1. The ends lost 2 bases at V and 5 bases at J; junction bases unmatched: 6. The germline V gene encodes CDR1 MGHRA and CDR2 YSYEKL. The CDR3 runs 15 residues. The DNA of the CDR3 is TGCGCCAGCAGCCAACCGGGACAGGGGTCTAACGAGCAGTACTTC. This codes for CASSQPGQGSNEQYF.

The chain employs TRBV4-1 and TRBJ2-1; D perhaps matches TRBD1 (6 bases). Germline loops: CDR1 MGHRA, CDR2 YSYEKL. V was shortened by 0 bases and J by 8 bases, with 17 bases between the two germline ends. This CDR3 comprises 16 residues. The CDR3 protein is CASSQDGTITIYEQFF. The CDR3 region has the DNA TGCGCCAGCAGCCAAGATGGGACAATTACTATTTATGAGCAGTTCTTC.

The gene calls are TRBV9 and TRBJ2-5, with a tentative D call TRBD2 (6 bases). This CDR3 has 15 amino acids. Trimming pared 0 bases from V and 7 bases from J, leaving 16 bases between. Germline CDR1 and CDR2: SGDLS and YYNGEE. DNA of the CDR3: TGTGCCAGCAGCGTAGGTGATAGCGGAAGGGTGACCCAGTACTTC. Translating it yields CASSVGDSGRVTQYF. Full variable domain (rest looked up from reference TRBV9 and TRBJ2-5): DSGVTQTPKHLITATGQRVTLRCSPRSGDLSVYWYQQSLDQGLQFLIQYYNGEERAKGNILERFSAQQFPDLHSELNLSSLELGDSALYFCASSVGDSGRVTQYFGPGTRLLVL.

This clone showed up just a few times. The chain employs TRBV27 and TRBJ1-5, with a weak D call TRBD1 (5 bases). Per the germline V gene, CDR1 is MNHEY and CDR2 is SMNVEV (reference sequence). The CDR3 is 13 amino acids. Trimming took 4 bases from V and 3 from J, leaving 7 bases between them. CDR3 loop: CASSWGLNQPQHF. For the CDR3, the DNA is TGTGCCAGCAGTTGGGGCCTCAATCAGCCCCAGCATTTT.

The gene calls are TRBV29-1 and TRBJ2-3, with TRBD2 matching 13 bases. Trimming at V came to 4 bases and at J to 4 bases, leaving 2 bases not matched to a gene. Germline CDR1 reads SQVTM; CDR2 reads ANQGSEA. The length of the CDR3 is 14 residues. The CDR3 loop is CSVGTSGGPDTQYF. Written as DNA, the CDR3 is TGCAGCGTTGGGACTAGCGGGGGCCCAGATACGCAGTATTTT.

CDR3 DNA sequence: TGTGCCAGCAGCCGGGGACTCTCTGGAAACACCATATATTTT. This translates into CASSRGLSGNTIYF. The chain couples TRBV6-6 to TRBJ1-3, with a weak D call TRBD1 (5 bases). The V gene's germline CDR1 is MNHNY and CDR2 SVGAGI (reference sequence). The germline V and J ends were trimmed by 6 bases and 0 bases, with 9 bases remaining between them. This CDR3 has 14 residues.